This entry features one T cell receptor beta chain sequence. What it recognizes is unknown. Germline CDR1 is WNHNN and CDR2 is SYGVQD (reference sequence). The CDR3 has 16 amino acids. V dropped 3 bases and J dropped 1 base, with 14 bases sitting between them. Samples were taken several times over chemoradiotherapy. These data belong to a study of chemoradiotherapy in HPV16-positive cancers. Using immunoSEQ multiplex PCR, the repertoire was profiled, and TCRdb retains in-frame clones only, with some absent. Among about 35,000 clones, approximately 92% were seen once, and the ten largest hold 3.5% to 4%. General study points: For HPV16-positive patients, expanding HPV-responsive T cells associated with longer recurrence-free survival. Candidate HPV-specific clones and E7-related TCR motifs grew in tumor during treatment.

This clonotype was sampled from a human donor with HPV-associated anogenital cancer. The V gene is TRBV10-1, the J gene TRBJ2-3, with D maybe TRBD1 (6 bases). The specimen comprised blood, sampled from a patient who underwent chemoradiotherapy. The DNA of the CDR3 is TGCGCCAGCAGTGATGTCGGGACACATCGCACAGATACGCAGTATTTT. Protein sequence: CASSDVGTHRTDTQYF.